The 13 T cell receptor beta chains below all came from one sample that was sequenced in a study of cytomegalovirus exposure and HLA in healthy donors. A multiplex PCR was run with 60 Vbeta primers and 13 Jbeta primers. Assay: immunoSEQ multiplex PCR; the TCRdb copy retains only in-frame clones and omits some. The table shows over 150,000 clones, with 82% occurring only once. What was sequenced was PBMCs. Receptors were obtained from a man in his fifties or sixties in good health and CMV-seropositive.

The gene calls are TRBV7-2 and TRBJ2-3, with 8 nucleotides matching TRBD2. The V segment lost 3 bases and the J segment 6 bases; nucleotides outside the gene matches: 2. The CDR3 sequence is 13 residues long. Germline V gene data show CDR1 as SGHTA and CDR2 as FQGNSA. For the CDR3, the DNA is TGTGCCAGCAGCTTCGTAGCGGGGGATACGCAGTATTTT. Amino acid sequence: CASSFVAGDTQYF.

In the case of this clone: The germline gene is not matched at one end of the junction; a read error may be the cause. This chain joins TRBV27 and TRBJ2-6; TRBD1 matches 8 bases. CDR1 and CDR2 from the germline V gene are MNHEY and SMNVEV (reference sequence). The CDR3 covers 15 residues. The CDR3 region has the DNA TGTGCCAGCAGTTTACAGGGGGCTGGGGCCAACGGCCTGACTTTC. It translates to CASSLQGAGANGLTF.

The chain has TRBV5-1 and TRBJ2-7; 9 bases line up with TRBD2. V gave up 4 bases and J gave up 2 bases; unmatched junction bases: 4. The CDR3 consists of 14 residues. CDR1 SGHRS and CDR2 YFSETQ come from the germline V gene. CDR3 sequence reads: CASSSSGGAYEQYF. CDR3 DNA: TGCGCCAGCAGCAGTAGCGGGGGAGCCTACGAGCAGTACTTC.

The chain recombines TRBV10-3 with TRBJ2-3; TRBD2 is a possible D gene (6 bases). From germline, CDR1 is ENHRY and CDR2 SYGVKD. The CDR3 runs to 13 residues. V shed 10 bases and J shed 0 bases, with 11 bases lying between them. The CDR3 loop reads CASRLESTDTQYF. The DNA of the CDR3 is TGTGCCAGCAGACTAGAGAGCACAGATACGCAGTATTTT.

The chain couples TRBV25-1 to TRBJ1-2; TRBD1 aligns across 7 bases. Unmatched junction bases numbered 5, after V lost 2 bases and J lost 5 bases. The germline V gene has CDR1 MGHDK and CDR2 SYGVNS. This CDR3 has 14 residues. CDR3 protein: CASSEAGGQYGYTF. The CDR3 coding sequence is TGTGCCAGCAGTGAAGCCGGGGGACAGTATGGCTACACCTTC.

The chain uses TRBV18 and TRBJ2-7; D is uncertain. This CDR3 region has 16 residues. The germline V and J ends were trimmed by 4 bases and 0 bases, with 16 bases remaining between them. Germline CDR1 and CDR2: KGHSH and LQKENI. Here the CDR3 DNA reads TGTGCCAGCTCACGAGGCTCGATGGCAGCCTCCTACGAGCAGTACTTC. Amino acid sequence: CASSRGSMAASYEQYF.

The CDR3 coding sequence is TGCGCCAGCAGCCCCCAGGGGCGAGAGACCCAGTACTTC. This sequence encodes CASSPQGRETQYF. J is TRBJ2-5 and V is TRBV5-1, with D possibly being TRBD1 (6 bases). The CDR3 loop spans 13 amino acids. Trimming stripped 4 bases from V and 4 bases from J, with 11 bases between. The germline CDR1 and CDR2 sequences are SGHRS and YFSETQ.

The rearrangement joins TRBV5-6 to TRBJ1-1; 8 bases match TRBD1. V was clipped by 2 bases and J by 3 bases; unmatched bases: 3. Germline V CDR1 and CDR2: SGHDT, YYEEEE. CDR3 size: 14 residues. This chain's CDR3 is CASSFQGADTEAFF. In DNA, the CDR3 is TGTGCCAGCAGCTTCCAGGGGGCGGACACTGAAGCTTTCTTT.

The chain employs TRBV4-1 and TRBJ2-2; the D gene is possibly TRBD2 (6 bases). Germline values: CDR1 MGHRA, CDR2 YSYEKL. This CDR3 has 15 amino acids. V lost 0 bases to trimming and J lost 4 bases, with 9 bases between them. CDR3 region: CASSQERRATGELFF. The CDR3 region has the DNA TGCGCCAGCAGCCAAGAACGGAGGGCCACCGGGGAGCTGTTTTTT.

This chain uses TRBV10-1 with TRBJ2-5; 9 nucleotides agree with TRBD2. The CDR3 loop spans 13 amino acids. V lost 6 bases and J lost 5; bases outside the gene matches: 4. Looked up from germline, CDR1 is WNHNN and CDR2 is SYGVQD (reference sequence). The CDR3 protein is CASRLSGGETQYF. The CDR3, as DNA: TGCGCCAGCAGGCTTAGCGGGGGTGAGACCCAGTACTTC.

The J gene is TRBJ1-2, the V gene TRBV7-2, with 7 bases aligning to TRBD1. Germline values: CDR1 SGHTA, CDR2 FQGNSA. Losses at the gene ends were 6 bases for V and 7 bases for J; bases not matched to a gene: 8. The CDR3 runs 13 residues. CDR3 region: CASRSTGNAGYTF. The CDR3 coding sequence is TGTGCCAGCAGGTCGACAGGGAACGCTGGCTACACCTTC.

This clone has a single count. The genes are TRBV7-2 and TRBJ2-1; TRBD2 is a possible D gene (6 bases). The germline CDR1 and CDR2 sequences are SGHTA and FQGNSA. V dropped 5 bases and J dropped 6 bases, with 17 bases sitting between them. The CDR3 length is 15 residues. CDR3 bases: TGTGCCAGCAGCCAACTTAGGGGCGGGGTCAATGAGCAGTTCTTC. As protein: CASSQLRGGVNEQFF. The full variable domain, completed using reference TRBV7-2 and TRBJ2-1, is GAGVSQSPSNKVTEKGKDVELRCDPISGHTALYWYRQSLGQGLEFLIYFQGNSAPDKSGLPSDRFSAERTGGSVSTLTIQRTQQEDSAVYLCASSQLRGGVNEQFFGPGTRLTVL.

The table lists this clone with a count of one. The CDR3 is CASSLGTANQPQHF. CDR3 sequence (DNA): TGTGCCAGCAGCTTGGGGACAGCAAATCAGCCCCAGCATTTT. This sequence joins TRBV5-5 and TRBJ1-5; possible D gene TRBD1, 6 bases. Trimming shortened V by 0 bases and J by 4 bases, and 8 bases separated the two germline ends. The CDR3 is 14 residues long. CDR1 is SGHKS, CDR2 YYEKEE, per germline (reference sequence).